This T cell receptor (beta chain) is drawn from a study of T cell responses to AZD1222 COVID-19 vaccine. Study-level results: Vaccination with two AZD1222 doses was followed by a rise in Spike-specific TCR breadth and depth. Only a handful of individuals given AZD1222 were seropositive at baseline. Clonal diversity may have been underestimated in mostly white British donors.

Assay used: immunoSEQ multiplex PCR; TCRdb lists only in-frame clones, some missing. The sample includes under 130,000 clones, roughly 90% of them seen just once. Turning to this clone: Its antigen is not known.

This sequence originates from an adult in good health. Sequenced here: peripheral blood, sampled on day 0 of AZD1222 vaccination.

The CDR3 here is CASSSPAGALDGYTF. CDR3 coding DNA: TGTGCCAGCAGCTCCCCAGCAGGGGCTCTGGATGGCTACACCTTC. The V and J genes are TRBV5-4 and TRBJ1-2; D perhaps matches TRBD1 (6 bases). Germline V lookup: CDR1 SGHNT, CDR2 YYREEE (reference sequence). This CDR3 region has 15 residues. The V and J ends lost 3 bases and 6 bases respectively, with 18 bases between them.